The TCR beta chain under discussion was sequenced for a study of CD8+ T cells in alopecia areata. Study-level background: Treatment of the treated patients consisted of oral tofacitinib, 5 to 10 mg twice daily.

Extracted from the samples, RNA was reverse transcribed into cDNA to serve as the sequencing template. Repertoires were generated with immunoSEQ multiplex PCR, while TCRdb's copy carries only in-frame clones and drops some. The sample has a few hundred thousand clones, 60% seen once. Only a few counts were recorded for this clone. Treatment denoted: oral pan-JAK inhibitor, 5-10 mg twice daily. Germline lookup yields CDR1 GTSNPN and CDR2 SVGIG (reference sequence). The ends lost 1 base at V and 5 bases at J; junction bases unmatched: 7. The CDR3 contains 15 residues. Sequencing used CD4+ T cells sorted from blood, obtained between weeks 51 and 54, from a patient treated with tofacitinib. This receptor was obtained from a human donor with alopecia areata. The chain carries TRBV30 and TRBJ2-5; 10 bases are shared with TRBD2. CDR3 nucleotides: TGTGCCTGGAGTGAACTAGCGGGGCGCGCGGAGACCCAGTACTTC. Translating it yields CAWSELAGRAETQYF.